This entry lists 27 T cell receptor beta chains sequenced from one sample in a study of T-cell memory formation after mild COVID-19. TCRdb re-derived calls from the 5' RACE reads in MiXCR, one entry per CDR3 protein. The top ten hold around 9.5% of the sample, which has about 430,000 distinct CDR3 sequences, roughly 26% seen once. Source material: PBMCs or a T cell subset sorted from them (not recorded which). The receptor set was obtained from an adult woman who had mild COVID-19 (a few samples of this study predate the infection). Cell type and time point are not known.

This clonotype was seen a handful of times. J is TRBJ1-2 and V is TRBV27; tentatively, D is TRBD1 (6 bases). The CDR3 loop spans 13 amino acids. V was cut by 6 bases and J by 4 bases, with 12 bases left in between. Germline values: CDR1 MNHEY, CDR2 SMNVEV (reference sequence). For the CDR3, the DNA is TGTGCCAGCAGCCGAGGGGGGAGCTATGGCTACACCTTC. It yields the protein CASSRGGSYGYTF.

This clonotype was seen only once. V usage is TRBV12-3 or TRBV12-4 and J usage is TRBJ1-6; 7 bases fit TRBD1. With V trimmed by 7 bases and J by 8 bases, 17 bases remained unmatched. CDR3 size: 17 residues. CDR3 amino acids: CASMIGRGLGMDSPLHF. The DNA for the CDR3 is TGTGCCAGCATGATCGGGAGGGGGCTAGGGATGGATTCACCCCTCCACTTT.

The chain recombines TRBV6-5 with TRBJ1-1; TRBD1 agrees at 10 bases. This CDR3 is 14 amino acids long. CDR1 and CDR2 from the germline V gene are MNHEY and SVGAGI. V lost 5 bases to trimming and J lost 3 bases; unmatched junction nucleotides: 3. The CDR3 sequence: CASSGQGGDTEAFF. The CDR3 DNA is TGTGCCAGCAGTGGACAGGGGGGGGACACTGAAGCTTTCTTT.

There are a few counts of this clonotype. The chain employs TRBV12-3 or TRBV12-4 and TRBJ2-2; 7 bases are shared with TRBD1. The J segment lost 5 bases and the V segment lost 6 bases, leaving 3 bases of the junction unmatched. This CDR3 has 13 amino acids. This chain's CDR3 is CASRHRGTGELFF. The CDR3 region has the DNA TGTGCCAGCAGACACAGGGGAACCGGGGAGCTGTTTTTT.

The chain has TRBV30 and TRBJ1-2; the D gene is possibly TRBD1 (5 bases). V gave up 4 bases and J gave up 3 bases, with 15 bases separating them. This CDR3 region has 14 residues. From germline, CDR1 is GTSNPN and CDR2 SVGIG (reference sequence). CDR3 nucleotides: TGTGCCTGGACAACCCCTGGGGGTTACTATGGCTACACCTTC. This sequence encodes CAWTTPGGYYGYTF.

The V gene is TRBV9, the J gene TRBJ2-1; 9 bases line up with TRBD2. Trimming took 0 bases from V and 4 from J; bases not matched to a gene: 5. The CDR3 consists of 16 residues. Germline CDR1 reads SGDLS; CDR2 reads YYNGEE. CDR3 amino acids: CASSVDAGGPYNEQFF. The CDR3 nucleotides are TGTGCCAGCAGCGTAGATGCGGGGGGGCCATACAATGAGCAGTTCTTC.

Only a few counts were recorded for this clonotype. V gene TRBV15 combines with J gene TRBJ2-3; tentatively, D is TRBD1 (6 bases). Looked up from germline, CDR1 is LNHNV and CDR2 is YYDKDF (reference sequence). CDR3 length equals 19 residues. V was clipped by 0 bases and J by 2 bases, with 21 bases between them. This CDR3 reads CATSRDLGRNRGHTDTQYF. The CDR3 DNA reads TGTGCCACCAGCAGAGATCTTGGAAGGAACCGGGGACACACAGATACGCAGTATTTT.

The rearrangement uses TRBV29-1 and TRBJ2-7; possibly TRBD1 or TRBD2 for D (6 bases each). From germline, CDR1 is SQVTM and CDR2 ANQGSEA. Trimming stripped 4 bases from V and 3 bases from J, with 22 bases between. This CDR3 has 16 residues. CDR3 amino acids: CSVGGPLGRGGYEQYF. CDR3 nucleotide sequence: TGCAGCGTTGGAGGTCCTCTGGGCAGGGGAGGCTACGAGCAGTACTTC.

This clonotype was found a few times. The CDR3 DNA is TGCGCCAGCACTCTGCCCATTAAAGACAGTGTCGATACCGGGGAGCTGTTTTTT. The encoded protein is CASTLPIKDSVDTGELFF. The rearrangement joins TRBV4-1 to TRBJ2-2; D may be TRBD1 (5 bases). The length of the CDR3 is 18 residues. From germline, CDR1 is MGHRA and CDR2 YSYEKL. V gave up 7 bases and J gave up 5 bases, with 26 bases separating them.

The rearrangement links TRBV18 to TRBJ1-2, with 8 bases matching TRBD1. Germline trimming cut 6 bases from V and 3 bases from J; bases unmatched to any gene: 6. In germline, CDR1 is KGHSH, CDR2 LQKENI. CDR3 length: 14 residues. The CDR3 sequence is CASSLDRVDYGYTF. Written as DNA, the CDR3 is TGTGCCAGCTCCTTGGACAGGGTTGACTATGGCTACACCTTC.

In this sample, this clonotype turned up a few times. This sequence joins TRBV7-2 and TRBJ2-1; possible D gene TRBD2, 6 bases. The germline V gene has CDR1 SGHTA and CDR2 FQGNSA. This CDR3 is built from 17 residues. V lost 4 bases and J 0 bases, leaving 16 bases between the germline ends. The CDR3 DNA sequence: TGTGCCAGCAGCTGGGATGAGCGGGTAAGCTCCTACAATGAGCAGTTCTTC. Translation gives CASSWDERVSSYNEQFF.

This clonotype appeared a few times. DNA of the CDR3: TGTGCCAGCACGACAGCCACCGGCACAGATACGCAGTATTTT. As protein: CASTTATGTDTQYF. The chain carries TRBV6-5 and TRBJ2-3; D possibly corresponds to TRBD1 (5 bases). The CDR3 runs to 14 residues. Trimming left V 7 bases short and J 1 base short, with 12 bases between. Germline assignment: CDR1 MNHEY and CDR2 SVGAGI.

This clonotype was detected a few times. The rearrangement uses TRBV3-1 and TRBJ1-3; D might be TRBD1 (5 bases). CDR1 is LGHDT, CDR2 YNNKEL, per germline (reference sequence). The CDR3 covers 14 residues. V lost 5 bases, J lost 3 bases, and 11 bases lay in between. CDR3 amino acids: CASSYRDGGNTIYF. For the CDR3, the DNA is TGTGCCAGCAGCTATCGGGACGGTGGAAACACCATATATTTT.

This clonotype occurred a few times. The chain links TRBV5-1 to TRBJ2-2; a weak D match, TRBD2 (5 bases). The CDR3 runs to 15 residues. Germline V gene lookup returns CDR1 SGHRS and CDR2 YFSETQ. The V gene lost 4 bases and the J gene lost 5 bases, with 15 bases spanning the gap. CDR3 loop: CASSRMGVGTGELFF. In DNA form, the CDR3 reads TGCGCCAGCAGCCGGATGGGAGTTGGGACCGGGGAGCTGTTTTTT.

A few counts support this clonotype. V is TRBV4-1 and J is TRBJ2-7, with TRBD1 as a possible D gene (5 bases). The V gene lost 1 base and the J gene lost 1 base, with 11 bases spanning the gap. CDR3 length: 15 residues. CDR1 MGHRA and CDR2 YSYEKL come from the germline V gene. CDR3 loop: CASSQGIWTSYEQYF. As DNA, the CDR3 is TGCGCCAGCAGCCAAGGGATCTGGACATCCTACGAGCAGTACTTC.

The chain carries TRBV12-3 or TRBV12-4 and TRBJ2-7; D is unclear. Trimming stripped 2 bases from V and 7 bases from J, with 9 bases between. The length of the CDR3 is 12 residues. The CDR3: CASSLTRPEQYF. The CDR3, as DNA: TGTGCCAGCAGTTTAACCCGGCCAGAGCAGTACTTC.

The V call is TRBV7-9, the J call TRBJ2-7, with 12 bases aligning to TRBD2. The CDR3 sequence is 17 residues long. CDR1 SEHNR and CDR2 FQNEAQ come from the germline V gene (reference sequence). Germline trimming cut 2 bases from V and 3 bases from J; bases unmatched to any gene: 8. The CDR3 reads CASSLTRTSGTIYEQYF. As DNA, the CDR3 is TGTGCCAGCAGCTTAACCAGGACTAGCGGGACGATCTACGAGCAGTACTTC.

This clonotype was seen a few times. The genes are TRBV7-9 and TRBJ2-5; D tentatively fits TRBD1 or TRBD2 (5 bases each). The ends were cut back, 4 bases at V and 3 bases at J, with 12 bases in the middle. CDR3 length: 14 amino acids. Germline CDR1 and CDR2: SEHNR and FQNEAQ (reference sequence). CDR3 region: CASSSRDVEETQYF. In DNA form, the CDR3 reads TGTGCCAGCAGCTCCCGGGACGTGGAAGAGACCCAGTACTTC. Full variable domain (outside the CDR3, taken from reference TRBV7-9 and TRBJ2-5): DTGVSQNPRHKITKRGQNVTFRCDPISEHNRLYWYRQTLGQGPEFLTYFQNEAQLEKSRLLSDRFSAERPKGSFSTLEIQRTEQGDSAMYLCASSSRDVEETQYFGPGTRLLVL.

The table lists this clonotype with a few counts. The chain combines TRBV19 with TRBJ1-1; D is unclear. CDR3 size: 13 residues. V was pared by 6 bases and J by 4 bases, with 12 bases between. Per germline, CDR1 LNHDA and CDR2 SQIVND (reference sequence). DNA of the CDR3: TGTGCCAGTAGGCTAGACGGACCCACTGAAGCTTTCTTT. Its protein product is CASRLDGPTEAFF.

V usage is TRBV7-2 and J usage is TRBJ2-3, with a possible D match to TRBD2 (6 bases). Per the germline V gene, CDR1 is SGHTA and CDR2 is FQGNSA. The CDR3 is made up of 14 amino acids. The V end was cut by 3 bases, the J end by 3 bases, with 10 bases between. The CDR3 sequence: CASSFNGRTDTQYF. The CDR3, as DNA: TGTGCCAGCAGCTTTAACGGGAGAACAGATACGCAGTATTTT.

This chain joins TRBV4-1 and TRBJ2-7; the D gene is possibly TRBD2 (5 bases). Trimming took off 2 bases at V and 2 bases at J, with 7 bases between the two ends. The CDR3 loop spans 13 amino acids. CDR1 is MGHRA and CDR2 is YSYEKL in the germline V gene. This CDR3 is CASSQPGTYEQYF. The CDR3 nucleotides are TGCGCCAGCAGCCAACCCGGGACCTACGAGCAGTACTTC.

This clonotype came up a few times. This chain uses TRBV4-2 with TRBJ1-6, with D uncertain. The CDR3 is 19 residues long. Germline-derived CDR1 and CDR2 are LGHNA and YNFKEQ. Trimming pared 0 bases from V and 0 bases from J, leaving 15 bases between. The CDR3, as DNA: TGTGCCAGCAGCCAAGATTCGGAGAAACGCGGCTCCTATAATTCACCCCTCCACTTT. It translates to CASSQDSEKRGSYNSPLHF.

This chain uses TRBV5-1 with TRBJ2-3; no firm D call. This CDR3 region has 15 residues. Germline-derived CDR1 and CDR2 are SGHRS and YFSETQ. V shed 7 bases and J shed 4 bases, with 19 bases lying between them. The CDR3 sequence is CASGLGPQSPDTQYF. In nucleotides, the CDR3 is TGCGCCAGCGGATTAGGACCGCAGAGCCCAGATACGCAGTATTTT.

The chain combines TRBV11-1 with TRBJ2-3; unclear D gene. CDR3 length equals 14 residues. With 5 bases removed from V and 4 bases from J, the gap between germline ends came to 13 bases. Germline assignment: CDR1 SGHAT and CDR2 FQDESV (reference sequence). CDR3 in DNA: TGTGCCAGCAGCGAAAATAATGGGGCAGATACGCAGTATTTT. Translated: CASSENNGADTQYF. Drawing the rest from reference TRBV11-1 and TRBJ2-3, the complete variable domain is EAEVAQSPRYKITEKSQAVAFWCDPISGHATLYWYRQILGQGPELLVQFQDESVVDDSQLPKDRFSAERLKGVDSTLKIQPAELGDSAMYLCASSENNGADTQYFGPGTRLTVL.

This sequence joins TRBV5-1 and TRBJ2-1; 10 bases fit TRBD1. This CDR3 has 14 amino acids. J lost 9 bases, V lost 5 bases, and 8 bases had no gene match. Germline loops: CDR1 SGHRS, CDR2 YFSETQ. The CDR3 DNA reads as TGCGCCAGCAGTCCGGGACAGGGGCTGCGTGAGCAGTTCTTC. It codes for CASSPGQGLREQFF.

The chain recombines TRBV6-2 or TRBV6-3 with TRBJ2-2; D is uncertain. The CDR3 loop spans 10 amino acids. CDR1 MNHEY and CDR2 SVGEGT come from the germline V gene. V lost 8 bases and J 13 bases, leaving 11 bases between the germline ends. The CDR3 is CASAGVSLFF. CDR3 bases: TGTGCCAGCGCTGGCGTCTCGCTGTTTTTT.

This chain joins TRBV6-2 or TRBV6-3 and TRBJ1-1, with a tentative D call TRBD1 (6 bases). The CDR3 consists of 14 residues. V lost 4 bases and J lost 3, with 12 bases in between. CDR1 and CDR2 from the germline V gene are MNHEY and SVGEGT. The DNA of the CDR3 is TGTGCCAGCAGTTGGGGGCTAACGGACACTGAAGCTTTCTTT. This codes for CASSWGLTDTEAFF.